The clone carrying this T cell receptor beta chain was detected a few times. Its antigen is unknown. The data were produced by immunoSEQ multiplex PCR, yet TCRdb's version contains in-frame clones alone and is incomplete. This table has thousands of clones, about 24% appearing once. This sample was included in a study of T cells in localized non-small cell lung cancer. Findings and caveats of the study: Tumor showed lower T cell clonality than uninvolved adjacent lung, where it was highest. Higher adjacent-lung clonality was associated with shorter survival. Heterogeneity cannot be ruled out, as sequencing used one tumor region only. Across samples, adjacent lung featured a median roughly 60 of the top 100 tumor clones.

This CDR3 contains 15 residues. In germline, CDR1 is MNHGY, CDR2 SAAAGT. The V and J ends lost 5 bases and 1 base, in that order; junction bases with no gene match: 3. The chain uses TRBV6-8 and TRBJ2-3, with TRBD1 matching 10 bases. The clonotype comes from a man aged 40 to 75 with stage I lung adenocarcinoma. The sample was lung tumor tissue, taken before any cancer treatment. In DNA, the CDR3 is TGTGCCAGCAGTGACGGGACAGGGGGCACAGATACGCAGTATTTT. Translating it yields CASSDGTGGTDTQYF.